One sample yielded the 26 T cell receptor beta chains listed below, sequenced in a study of shared clonotypes between healthy human individuals. Sequencing used immunoSEQ multiplex PCR; TCRdb keeps in-frame clones, though not all of them. Of approximately 1,500,000 clones in the sample, 95% to 99% were seen once. The sample consisted of naive CD4+ T cells sorted from blood. As for subset: CD45RA+ positively selected. The receptors stem from a young man in good health.

This chain links TRBV29-1 with TRBJ2-1; a possible D gene is TRBD2 (5 bases). Germline CDR1 reads SQVTM; CDR2 reads ANQGSEA. V dropped 0 bases and J dropped 5 bases, with 17 bases sitting between them. The CDR3 covers 16 residues. DNA for the CDR3: TGCAGCGTTGAAGATGCGCCCCGGCGAGGGAACAATGAGCAGTTCTTC. As protein: CSVEDAPRRGNNEQFF.

The gene calls are TRBV27 and TRBJ2-7; tentatively, D is TRBD1 (5 bases). CDR1 MNHEY and CDR2 SMNVEV come from the germline V gene (reference sequence). This CDR3 comprises 13 residues. The ends were cut back, 3 bases at V and 5 bases at J, with 11 bases in the middle. The chain's CDR3 is CASSFILGDEQYF. The CDR3 DNA is TGTGCCAGCAGTTTTATATTAGGGGACGAGCAGTACTTC.

The V call is TRBV19, the J call TRBJ2-5; 7 positions agree with TRBD2. V dropped 4 bases and J dropped 4; count of bases not matched to a gene: 9. Germline V gene data show CDR1 as LNHDA and CDR2 as SQIVND (reference sequence). This CDR3 contains 15 residues. For the CDR3, the DNA is TGTGCCAGTAGTAAGGAGATGTGGGGGGGAGAGACCCAGTACTTC. Protein: CASSKEMWGGETQYF. Based on the CDR3 plus reference TRBV19 and TRBJ2-5, the full variable domain is DGGITQSPKYLFRKEGQNVTLSCEQNLNHDAMYWYRQDPGQGLRLIYYSQIVNDFQKGDIAEGYSVSREKKESFPLTVTSAQKNPTAFYLCASSKEMWGGETQYFGPGTRLLVL.

This sequence joins TRBV4-3 and TRBJ1-5; possibly TRBD1 for D (5 bases). This CDR3 has 16 residues. The germline gives CDR1 LGHNA, CDR2 YSLEER. The V and J ends lost 0 bases and 0 bases respectively, with 9 bases between them. CDR3 amino acids: CASSQDGGDSNQPQHF. The CDR3, as DNA: TGCGCCAGCAGCCAAGACGGGGGGGATAGCAATCAGCCCCAGCATTTT.

The chain carries TRBV30 and TRBJ2-7; 8 nucleotides line up with TRBD2. This CDR3 is built from 15 residues. Losses at the gene ends were 2 bases for V and 4 bases for J; bases not matched to a gene: 10. Germline V gene data show CDR1 as GTSNPN and CDR2 as SVGIG (reference sequence). The CDR3 sequence is CAWSREREWGYEQYF. In nucleotides, the CDR3 is TGTGCCTGGAGTCGGGAGCGGGAGTGGGGGTACGAGCAGTACTTC.

The V and J genes are TRBV10-3 and TRBJ2-7; TRBD1 matches at 9 bases. The CDR3 length is 14 residues. Germline CDR1 and CDR2: ENHRY and SYGVKD. The V gene end was trimmed by 7 bases and the J gene end by 1 base; junction bases not matched to a gene: 5. The CDR3 sequence: CAITSTGGSYEQYF. The CDR3 region has the DNA TGTGCCATCACCTCGACAGGGGGTTCCTACGAGCAGTACTTC.

The rearrangement joins TRBV27 to TRBJ2-7, with 10 nucleotides matching TRBD2. This CDR3 region has 15 residues. Germline V gives CDR1 MNHEY, CDR2 SMNVEV (reference sequence). After removal of 6 bases from V and 2 bases from J, the junction contained 7 bases not matched to a gene. The DNA for the CDR3 is TGTGCCAGCAGCTTAGGACTAGCGGCTACCTACGAGCAGTACTTC. The encoded protein is CASSLGLAATYEQYF.

This chain connects TRBV5-1 to TRBJ2-1, with 12 bases fitting TRBD2. The V gene's germline CDR1 is SGHRS and CDR2 YFSETQ. The CDR3 length is 17 residues. V shed 0 bases, J shed 5 bases, and the junction held 6 bases outside the gene matches. CDR3 residues: CASSLGTGLAGNNEQFF. For the CDR3, the DNA is TGCGCCAGCAGCTTGGGAACCGGACTAGCGGGAAACAATGAGCAGTTCTTC.

The CDR3 DNA sequence: TGCGCCAGCAGCCACTTGGGGACCTCTGTCGAGCAGTACTTC. Protein product: CASSHLGTSVEQYF. The chain recombines TRBV4-1 with TRBJ2-7; perhaps D is TRBD1 or TRBD2 (5 bases each). Per germline, CDR1 MGHRA and CDR2 YSYEKL. Deletions cut 3 bases from V and 6 bases from J, with 15 bases between. The CDR3 loop spans 14 amino acids.

The J gene is TRBJ2-1, the V gene TRBV7-3, with TRBD2 matching over 13 bases. V was clipped by 4 bases and J by 6 bases; unmatched bases: 9. Germline CDR1 reads SGHTA; CDR2 reads FQGTGA. This CDR3 comprises 17 residues. As DNA, the CDR3 is TGTGCCAGCAGCTCTTTGGGACTAGCGGGGTCGGGCAATGAGCAGTTCTTC. Residues: CASSSLGLAGSGNEQFF.

The chain couples TRBV7-6 to TRBJ2-7; 8 bases fit TRBD1. The ends lost 3 bases at V and 3 bases at J; junction bases unmatched: 10. Germline CDR1 and CDR2: SGHVS and FNYEAQ. The CDR3 runs to 16 residues. CDR3 sequence (DNA): TGTGCCAGCAGCTTGCGGACAGGGAGTGGCGTCTACGAGCAGTACTTC. This sequence encodes CASSLRTGSGVYEQYF. Full variable domain (remainder filled in from reference TRBV7-6 and TRBJ2-7): GAGVSQSPRYKVTKRGQDVALRCDPISGHVSLYWYRQALGQGPEFLTYFNYEAQQDKSGLPNDRFSAERPEGSISTLTIQRTEQRDSAMYRCASSLRTGSGVYEQYFGPGTRLTVT.

The V and J genes are TRBV9 and TRBJ2-3; 13 positions agree with TRBD2. The V segment lost 3 bases and the J segment 2 bases; nucleotides outside the gene matches: 3. CDR1 and CDR2 from the germline V gene are SGDLS and YYNGEE. This CDR3 spans 16 amino acids. CDR3 protein: CASSAGTSGTTDTQYF. The CDR3 coding sequence is TGTGCCAGCAGCGCCGGGACTAGCGGGACCACAGATACGCAGTATTTT.

The chain carries TRBV7-2 and TRBJ2-7; 9 bases align to TRBD2. Unmatched junction bases numbered 7, after V lost 5 bases and J lost 5 bases. The CDR3 extends over 14 amino acids. The germline CDR1 and CDR2 sequences are SGHTA and FQGNSA. Here the CDR3 reads CASSRASGMNEQYF. Written as DNA, the CDR3 is TGTGCCAGCAGCCGGGCTAGCGGGATGAACGAGCAGTACTTC. Full variable domain (rest looked up from reference TRBV7-2 and TRBJ2-7): GAGVSQSPSNKVTEKGKDVELRCDPISGHTALYWYRQSLGQGLEFLIYFQGNSAPDKSGLPSDRFSAERTGGSVSTLTIQRTQQEDSAVYLCASSRASGMNEQYFGPGTRLTVT.

This chain joins TRBV6-6 and TRBJ2-5; D is possibly TRBD1 (5 bases). Deletions cut 5 bases from V and 1 base from J, with 11 bases between. Germline CDR1 reads MNHNY; CDR2 reads SVGAGI (reference sequence). CDR3 length: 14 residues. The CDR3 DNA follows: TGTGCCAGCAGTAAGACAGAGGTCCAAGAGACCCAGTACTTC. Translation gives CASSKTEVQETQYF.

The rearrangement links TRBV6-4 to TRBJ2-3; TRBD2 matches 8 bases. The CDR3 sequence is 15 residues long. Trimming at V came to 6 bases and at J to 0 bases, leaving 5 bases not matched to a gene. Germline V gene lookup returns CDR1 MRHNA and CDR2 SNTAGT. CDR3 loop: CASSISGASTDTQYF. CDR3 in DNA: TGTGCCAGCAGCATTAGCGGGGCCAGCACAGATACGCAGTATTTT.

J is TRBJ2-3 and V is TRBV5-1, with D possibly TRBD2 on 5 matching bases. V lost 3 bases, J lost 1 base, and 18 bases lay in between. Germline values: CDR1 SGHRS, CDR2 YFSETQ. The CDR3 is made up of 17 amino acids. This chain's CDR3 is CASSSRGLSLGTDTQYF. In nucleotides, the CDR3 is TGCGCCAGCAGCTCCCGAGGACTGAGCCTGGGCACAGATACGCAGTATTTT.

The chain links TRBV18 to TRBJ2-5; possibly TRBD2 for D (5 bases). Germline V gives CDR1 KGHSH, CDR2 LQKENI. The germline V and J ends were trimmed by 3 bases and 6 bases, with 17 bases remaining between them. CDR3 length equals 15 residues. The CDR3 DNA reads as TGTGCCAGCTCACCCGGAGGAGCGGTCCTTCAGACCCAGTACTTC. Amino acids: CASSPGGAVLQTQYF. The full variable domain, rest sourced from reference TRBV18 and TRBJ2-5, is NAGVMQNPRHLVRRRGQEARLRCSPMKGHSHVYWYRQLPEEGLKFMVYLQKENIIDESGMPKERFSAEFPKEGPSILRIQQVVRGDSAAYFCASSPGGAVLQTQYFGPGTRLLVL.

The chain is built from TRBV6-6 and TRBJ2-5; D might be TRBD1 or TRBD2, each matching 6 bases. The CDR3 is 13 amino acids. The germline V gene encodes CDR1 MNHNY and CDR2 SVGAGI (reference sequence). Trimming shortened V by 11 bases and J by 4 bases, and 17 bases separated the two germline ends. The CDR3 spells CAGQRGDRETQYF. In DNA, the CDR3 is TGTGCCGGCCAGAGGGGGGATAGAGAGACCCAGTACTTC.

This clone was seen just once. This CDR3 is CASSNPGGSYEQYF. As DNA, the CDR3 is TGTGCCAGCAGCAACCCCGGGGGTTCCTACGAGCAGTACTTC. The rearrangement uses TRBV5-4 and TRBJ2-7, with D possibly being TRBD2 (6 bases). The CDR3 covers 14 residues. Germline-derived CDR1 and CDR2 are SGHNT and YYREEE (reference sequence). Trimming left V 4 bases short and J 1 base short, with 12 bases between.

The chain employs TRBV25-1 and TRBJ2-2; 12 positions agree with TRBD2. V lost 6 bases and J lost 3; bases outside the gene matches: 11. The V gene's germline CDR1 is MGHDK and CDR2 SYGVNS. This CDR3 region has 18 residues. CDR3 amino acids: CASSLAGGPRTDTGELFF. The CDR3 nucleotides are TGTGCCAGCAGCCTAGCGGGAGGGCCTCGGACGGACACCGGGGAGCTGTTTTTT.

The chain has TRBV19 and TRBJ2-5; no definite D call. Trimming shortened V by 5 bases and J by 4 bases, and 11 bases separated the two germline ends. The CDR3 covers 13 residues. The germline gives CDR1 LNHDA, CDR2 SQIVND (reference sequence). The CDR3 DNA reads TGTGCCAGTAGTCCAGGTGGGGTAGAGACCCAGTACTTC. Residues: CASSPGGVETQYF.

V and J are TRBV18 and TRBJ2-2; D might be TRBD1 or TRBD2, each matching 5 bases. Per germline, CDR1 KGHSH and CDR2 LQKENI. The CDR3 loop spans 14 amino acids. Trimming shortened V by 6 bases and J by 4 bases, and 12 bases separated the two germline ends. DNA of the CDR3: TGTGCCAGCTCGCCGGGGCCGGGCACCGGGGAGCTGTTTTTT. As protein: CASSPGPGTGELFF. The variable domain in full, completed from reference TRBV18 and TRBJ2-2, reads NAGVMQNPRHLVRRRGQEARLRCSPMKGHSHVYWYRQLPEEGLKFMVYLQKENIIDESGMPKERFSAEFPKEGPSILRIQQVVRGDSAAYFCASSPGPGTGELFFGEGSRLTVL.

As concerns this clone: Distinct nucleotide sequences in the sample also encode this CDR3. This chain uses TRBV28 with TRBJ1-4; TRBD1 aligns across 8 bases. The CDR3 is made up of 14 amino acids. From germline, CDR1 is MDHEN and CDR2 SYDVKM. Losses at the gene ends were 4 bases for V and 7 bases for J; bases not matched to a gene: 5. CDR3 amino acids: CASSSGQGSEKLFF. The CDR3 nucleotides are TGTGCCAGCAGTTCCGGACAGGGTTCTGAAAAACTGTTTTTT.

The genes are TRBV6-4 and TRBJ2-1, with unresolved D. Trimming left V 10 bases short and J 0 bases short, with 22 bases between. Germline V gene lookup returns CDR1 MRHNA and CDR2 SNTAGT. The CDR3 extends over 17 amino acids. DNA of the CDR3: TGTGCCACCGAAACAGCCCTAGTTAGGAGCTCCTACAATGAGCAGTTCTTC. As protein: CATETALVRSSYNEQFF.

The gene calls are TRBV27 and TRBJ2-7, with D uncertain. CDR1 and CDR2 (germline): MNHEY, SMNVEV (reference sequence). This CDR3 region has 15 residues. Trimming removed 2 bases from V and 0 bases from J, with 11 bases in between. CDR3: CASSLTGQSSYEQYF. The CDR3 DNA follows: TGTGCCAGCAGTTTAACTGGCCAAAGCTCCTACGAGCAGTACTTC.

This rearrangement joins TRBV7-8 to TRBJ1-1; D unclear. Trimming took 5 bases from V and 5 from J, leaving 18 bases between them. Looked up from germline, CDR1 is SGHVS and CDR2 is FQNEAQ. The CDR3 length is 15 residues. The CDR3 coding sequence is TGTGCCAGCAGCCATCGACGTCTCAGGAGTACTGAAGCTTTCTTT. Protein sequence: CASSHRRLRSTEAFF.